The source of this T cell receptor beta chain is a study of beta chain features in type 1 diabetes. Study-level background: Patients shared similar age, gender and cell yields with healthy donors.

Expressed TCRB transcripts were sequenced, since all the RNA that had been isolated was reverse transcribed. The protocol was immunoSEQ multiplex PCR, while the TCRdb copy is restricted to in-frame clones and leaves out a portion. The repertoire holds hundreds of thousands of clones, with roughly 13% as singletons. This clone has more than one count but fewer than ten. Antigen unknown. Study-level results: When Type 1 diabetes patients were examined, their TCRB CDR3s proved moderately but significantly shorter in all four CD4+ subsets. Among patients, naive, central memory and Treg TCRB repertoires appeared more similar than among healthy donors.

The collection from each donor was one heparinised blood draw averaging about 116 mL. CD4+ naive, central memory, regulatory and stem cell-like memory subsets were isolated by sorting on CD45RO/CCR7/CD25/CD127/CD95/CD27. There are 14 residues in the CDR3. Germline assignment: CDR1 LNHNV and CDR2 YYDKDF (reference sequence). V gave up 0 bases and J gave up 0 bases, with 6 bases separating them. The sample was naive CD4+ T cells from blood. This rearrangement joins TRBV15 to TRBJ2-7; possible D gene TRBD2, 5 bases. The TCR sequence derives from a man younger than 35 with type 1 diabetes. In DNA, the CDR3 is TGTGCCACCAGCAGAGAGGCGGGCTCCTACGAGCAGTACTTC. Protein sequence: CATSREAGSYEQYF.